The 2 T cell receptor beta chains below all came from one sample that was sequenced in a study of shared clonotypes between healthy human individuals. Naive CD8 cells lacked CD45RO and underwent positive selection for CCR7, leaving out terminally differentiated effector memory CD45RA+ cells. This table comes from immunoSEQ multiplex PCR, and its TCRdb copy is limited to in-frame clones, with some not included. The table lists 2 million to 2.5 million clones, roughly 91% of them singletons. What was sequenced was naive CD8+ T cells from PBMCs. The receptors stem from a man younger than 35 in good health. Some clones in this sample may be carry-over from other donors' samples.

The V call is TRBV5-1, the J call TRBJ2-1; 9 bases are shared with TRBD2. CDR1 is SGHRS, CDR2 YFSETQ, per germline. After removal of 2 bases from V and 9 bases from J, the junction contained 12 bases not matched to a gene. CDR3 length: 16 residues. The CDR3 DNA follows: TGCGCCAGCAGCTTCAGTGAGTCTAGCGGGATAGGTGAGCAGTTCTTC. This encodes CASSFSESSGIGEQFF.

In its sample, this clone was seen a few times. This same CDR3 is encoded by further DNA sequences in the sample. J is TRBJ1-4 and V is TRBV9; D unresolved. Trimming took 3 bases from V and 0 from J, leaving 9 bases between them. Germline assignment: CDR1 SGDLS and CDR2 YYNGEE. The CDR3 length is 15 residues. Here the CDR3 reads CASSASTATNEKLFF. The CDR3 bases are TGTGCCAGCAGCGCCAGCACAGCAACTAATGAAAAACTGTTTTTT.